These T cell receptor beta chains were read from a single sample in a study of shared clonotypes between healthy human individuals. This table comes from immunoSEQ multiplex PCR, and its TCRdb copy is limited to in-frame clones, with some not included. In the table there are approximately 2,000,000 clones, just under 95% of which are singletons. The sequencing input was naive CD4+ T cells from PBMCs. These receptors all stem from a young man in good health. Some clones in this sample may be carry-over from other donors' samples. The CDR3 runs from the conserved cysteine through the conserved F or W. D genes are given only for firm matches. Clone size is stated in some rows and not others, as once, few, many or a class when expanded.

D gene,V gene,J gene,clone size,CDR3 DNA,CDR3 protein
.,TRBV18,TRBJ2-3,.,TGTGCCAGCTCACCACGAGACCTGGATACGCAGTATTTT,CASSPRDLDTQYF
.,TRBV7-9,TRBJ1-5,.,TGTGCCAGCAGCTCCCCCGGGGTTCCCCAGCATTTT,CASSSPGVPQHF
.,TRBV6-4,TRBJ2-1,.,TGTGCCAGCAGTCTAGTGGGGGGCAATGAGCAGTTCTTC,CASSLVGGNEQFF
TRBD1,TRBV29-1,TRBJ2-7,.,TGCAGCGCTAATGGACAGGGGGCCTACGAGCAGTACTTC,CSANGQGAYEQYF
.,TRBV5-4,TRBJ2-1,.,TGTGCCAGCAGGCCGGGATCGTACAATGAGCAGTTCTTC,CASRPGSYNEQFF
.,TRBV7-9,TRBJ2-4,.,TGTGCCAGCAGCCCGTGGGTTGTAGGTAACATTCAGTACTTC,CASSPWVVGNIQYF
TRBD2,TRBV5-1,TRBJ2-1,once,TGCGCCAGCAGCATTAGCGGGAATGAGCAGTTCTTC,CASSISGNEQFF
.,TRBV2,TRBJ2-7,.,TGTGCCAGCAGGCTGGGGCCCGAGCAGTACTTC,CASRLGPEQYF
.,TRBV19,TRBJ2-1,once,TGTGCTACACGGACCAGGGTCTACAATGAGCAGTTCTTC,CATRTRVYNEQFF
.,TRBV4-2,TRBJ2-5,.,TGTGCCAGCAGCCAAGATCCGGGCAGGGGCAAGACCCAGTACTTC,CASSQDPGRGKTQYF
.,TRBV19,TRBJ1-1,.,TGTGCCAGTAGTATTCAGGGGAACACTGAAGCTTTCTTT,CASSIQGNTEAFF
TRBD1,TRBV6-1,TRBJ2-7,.,TGTGCCAGCAGTGAAGGGACAGGACCGTACGAGCAGTACTTC,CASSEGTGPYEQYF
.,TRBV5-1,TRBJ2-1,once,TGCGCCAGCAGCTCACAGGGTCTAGGCTCCTACAATGAGCAGTTCTTC,CASSSQGLGSYNEQFF
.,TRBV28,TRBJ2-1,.,TGTGCCACCTTCCGGGGGAGGTTGTACAATGAGCAGTTCTTC,CATFRGRLYNEQFF
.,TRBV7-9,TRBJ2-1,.,TGTGCCAGCAGCTCGCACAGAGGGGGTTACAATGAGCAGTTCTTC,CASSSHRGGYNEQFF
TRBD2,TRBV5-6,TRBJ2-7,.,TGTGCCAGCAGCTCTAGACTAGCGGGGGCCTACGAGCAGTACTTC,CASSSRLAGAYEQYF
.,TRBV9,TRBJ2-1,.,TGTGCCAGCAGCCCACTTGGGGAGGCCTCCTACAATGAGCAGTTCTTC,CASSPLGEASYNEQFF
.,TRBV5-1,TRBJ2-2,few,TGCGCCAGCAGCTTGTCAGGGAACACCGGGGAGCTGTTTTTT,CASSLSGNTGELFF
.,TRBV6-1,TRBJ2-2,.,TGTGCCAGCAGTGACCCAACTGGTTTGAACACCGGGGAGCTGTTTTTT,CASSDPTGLNTGELFF
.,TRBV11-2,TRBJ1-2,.,TGTGCCAGCAGCAAACTTCCCGCGGGGCGAGTCTATGGCTACACCTTC,CASSKLPAGRVYGYTF
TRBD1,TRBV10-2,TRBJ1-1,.,TGCGCCAGCAGTGACCAGGGGGCGGTAAACACTGAAGCTTTCTTT,CASSDQGAVNTEAFF
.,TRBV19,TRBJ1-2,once,TGTGCCAGTAGTATAAATTCGCTCAATGGCTACACCTTC,CASSINSLNGYTF
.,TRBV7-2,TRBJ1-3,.,TGTGCCAGCAGCTTAGTACAGGGCGCTGGAAACACCATATATTTT,CASSLVQGAGNTIYF
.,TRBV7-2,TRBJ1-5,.,TGTGCCAGCAGTCTAGTAGGCGGAAATCAGCCCCAGCATTTT,CASSLVGGNQPQHF
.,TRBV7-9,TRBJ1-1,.,TGTGCCAGCAGCTTAGGGGGCAGGGTGAACACTGAAGCTTTCTTT,CASSLGGRVNTEAFF
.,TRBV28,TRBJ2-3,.,TGTGCCAGCACCCCTGCGGGTAGCAGCACAGATACGCAGTATTTT,CASTPAGSSTDTQYF
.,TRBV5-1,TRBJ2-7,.,TGCGCCAGCAGCTTGGACAGGGATGCCCCCGGCGAGCAGTACTTC,CASSLDRDAPGEQYF
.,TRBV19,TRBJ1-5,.,TGTGCCAGTAGGGATGGGGTAGTGCAGCCCCAGCATTTT,CASRDGVVQPQHF
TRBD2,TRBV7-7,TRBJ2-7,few,TGTGCCAGCAGCCCCCGCGGGGGGAGCGACGAGCAGTACTTC,CASSPRGGSDEQYF
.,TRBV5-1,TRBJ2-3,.,TGCGCCAGCAGCCAATCCCACCGTATCTATGGCACAGATACGCAGTATTTT,CASSQSHRIYGTDTQYF
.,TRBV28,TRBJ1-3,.,TGTGCCAGCAGTTTCGATGGACTAGGGGGAAACACCATATATTTT,CASSFDGLGGNTIYF
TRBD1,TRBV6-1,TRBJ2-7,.,TGTGCCAGCAGTGTGACGTGGGACAGCACCTACGAGCAGTACTTC,CASSVTWDSTYEQYF
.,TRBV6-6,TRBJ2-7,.,TGTGCCAGCAGTTACCGGAACAGCCCCTACGAGCAGTACTTC,CASSYRNSPYEQYF
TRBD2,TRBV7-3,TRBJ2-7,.,TGTGCCAGCAGCTTACGGAGCGGGAGCTCCTACGAGCAGTACTTC,CASSLRSGSSYEQYF
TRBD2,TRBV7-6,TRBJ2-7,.,TGTGCCAGCAGCCTAGGGGCTAGCGGGAGCTCTTACGAGCAGTACTTC,CASSLGASGSSYEQYF
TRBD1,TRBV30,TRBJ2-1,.,TGTGCCTGGAGTTTACTGGGACAGGGGATTTCCTACAATGAGCAGTTCTTC,CAWSLLGQGISYNEQFF
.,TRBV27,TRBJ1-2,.,TGTGCCAGCAGTTTGGATCATGGGGGGGGCCTGGCAGGCGGCTACACCTTC,CASSLDHGGGLAGGYTF
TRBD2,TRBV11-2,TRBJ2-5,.,TGTGCCAGCAGCCGGACTAGCGGAAACCAAGAGACCCAGTACTTC,CASSRTSGNQETQYF
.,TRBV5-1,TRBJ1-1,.,TGCGCCAGCAGCTTGGTACCGGGGGCCGCTGAAGCTTTCTTT,CASSLVPGAAEAFF
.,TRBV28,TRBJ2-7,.,TGTGCCAGCAGTTCCGGTTGGTTGGGGGCCGGTGGGGGCGAGCAGTACTTC,CASSSGWLGAGGGEQYF
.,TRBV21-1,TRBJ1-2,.,TGTGCCAGCAGCAAAGCGAGGGGAAGCCCCTTC,CASSKARGSPF
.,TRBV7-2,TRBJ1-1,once,TGTGCCAGCAGCTTAGCTCCACTCAGGACTGAAGCTTTCTTT,CASSLAPLRTEAFF
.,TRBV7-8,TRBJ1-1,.,TGTGCCAGCAGCTTAGCTTCGGGGAGTGCTGAAGCTTTCTTT,CASSLASGSAEAFF
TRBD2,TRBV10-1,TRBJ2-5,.,TGCGCCAGCAGTGGACTAGCGGGACCACGGGAGACCCAGTACTTC,CASSGLAGPRETQYF
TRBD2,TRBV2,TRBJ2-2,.,TGTGCCAGCAGTGAGTTACTAGCGGACACCGGGGAGCTGTTTTTT,CASSELLADTGELFF
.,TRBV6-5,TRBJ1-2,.,TGTGCCAGCAGTTTGTACAGCATAGGCTATGGCTACACCTTC,CASSLYSIGYGYTF
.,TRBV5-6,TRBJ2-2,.,TGTGCCAGCAGTTATCCCGTGGCAGGCCTTGGGGGCACCGGGGAGCTGTTTTTT,CASSYPVAGLGGTGELFF
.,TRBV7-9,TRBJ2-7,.,TGTGCCAGCAGCTCATATGTTGGGGGTACCTACGAGCAGTACTTC,CASSSYVGGTYEQYF
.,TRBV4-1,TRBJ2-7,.,TGCGCCAGCAGCCAGTCCCCATACGAGCAGTACTTC,CASSQSPYEQYF
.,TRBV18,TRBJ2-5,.,TGTGCCAGCTCTCAGAACCGGGACTCCCAAGAGACCCAGTACTTC,CASSQNRDSQETQYF
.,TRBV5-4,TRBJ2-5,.,TGTGCCAGCAGCCCAGGGACCGTCCAAGAGACCCAGTACTTC,CASSPGTVQETQYF
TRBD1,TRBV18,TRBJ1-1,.,TGTGCCAGCTCACCTATGGGACAGGGGGCGAATGCTTTCTTT,CASSPMGQGANAFF
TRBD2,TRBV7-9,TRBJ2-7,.,TGTGCCAGCAGCTTAGAGGAGGGACTAGCGGGAGGGTCCTCCTACGAGCAGTACTTC,CASSLEEGLAGGSSYEQYF
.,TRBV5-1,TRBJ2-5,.,TGCGCCAGCAGCTTGGCCAGTGTCACGGGGGAGACCCAGTACTTC,CASSLASVTGETQYF
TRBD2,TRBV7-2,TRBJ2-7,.,TGTGCCAGCAGCCCTTCCCCCAGACTAGCGGGAAGTTCCGAGCAGTACTTC,CASSPSPRLAGSSEQYF